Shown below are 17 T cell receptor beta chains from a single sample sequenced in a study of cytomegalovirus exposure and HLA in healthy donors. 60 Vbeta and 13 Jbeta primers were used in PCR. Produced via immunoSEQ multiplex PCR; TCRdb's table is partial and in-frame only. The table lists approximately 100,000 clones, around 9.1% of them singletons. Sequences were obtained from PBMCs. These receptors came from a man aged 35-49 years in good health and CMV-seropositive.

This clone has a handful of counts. The CDR3 DNA sequence: TGCGCCAGCAGCCAAGTTGGGGGACAGGGGGGCGAAAAACTGTTTTTT. Translated, it gives CASSQVGGQGGEKLFF. V gene TRBV4-1 combines with J gene TRBJ1-4; TRBD1 matches 11 bases. Germline V gene data show CDR1 as MGHRA and CDR2 as YSYEKL. The V and J ends lost 1 base and 8 bases, in that order; junction bases with no gene match: 6. The CDR3 has 16 residues.

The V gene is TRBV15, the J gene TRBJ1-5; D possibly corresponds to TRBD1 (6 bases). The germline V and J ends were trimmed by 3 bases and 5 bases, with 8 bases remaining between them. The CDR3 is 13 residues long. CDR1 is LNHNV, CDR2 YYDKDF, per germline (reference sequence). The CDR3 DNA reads TGTGCCACCAGCAGGAAGGGGGATCAGCCCCAGCATTTT. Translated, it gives CATSRKGDQPQHF.

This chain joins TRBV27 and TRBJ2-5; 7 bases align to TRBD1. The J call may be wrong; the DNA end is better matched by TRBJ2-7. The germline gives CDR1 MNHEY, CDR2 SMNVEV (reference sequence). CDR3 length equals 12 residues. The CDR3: CASRGTAYEQYF. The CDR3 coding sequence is TGTGCCAGCAGGGGGACAGCCTACGAGCAGTACTTC.

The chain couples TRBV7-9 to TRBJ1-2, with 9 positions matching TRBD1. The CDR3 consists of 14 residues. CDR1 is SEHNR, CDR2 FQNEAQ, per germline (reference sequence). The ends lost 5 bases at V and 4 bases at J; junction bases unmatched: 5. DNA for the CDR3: TGTGCCAGCAGCCTAGGACAGGGGAGCTATGGCTACACCTTC. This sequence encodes CASSLGQGSYGYTF.

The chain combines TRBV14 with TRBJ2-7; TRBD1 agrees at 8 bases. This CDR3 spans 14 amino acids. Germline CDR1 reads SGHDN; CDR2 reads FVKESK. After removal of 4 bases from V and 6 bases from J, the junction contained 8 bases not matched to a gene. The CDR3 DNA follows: TGTGCCAGCAGCCCAAAACAGGGGGTGGCCGAGCAGTACTTC. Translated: CASSPKQGVAEQYF.

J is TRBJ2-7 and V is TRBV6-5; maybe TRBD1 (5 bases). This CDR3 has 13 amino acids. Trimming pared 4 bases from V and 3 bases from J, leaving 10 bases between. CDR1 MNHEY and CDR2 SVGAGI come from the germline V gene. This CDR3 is CASSSQQVYEQYF. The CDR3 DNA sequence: TGTGCCAGCAGTTCCCAACAGGTCTACGAGCAGTACTTC.

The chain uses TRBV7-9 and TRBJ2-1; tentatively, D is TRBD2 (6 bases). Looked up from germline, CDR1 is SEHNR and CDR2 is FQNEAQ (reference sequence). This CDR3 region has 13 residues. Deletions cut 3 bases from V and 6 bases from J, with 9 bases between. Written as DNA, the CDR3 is TGTGCCAGCAGCTTGGGACTTTCCAATGAGCAGTTCTTC. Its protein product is CASSLGLSNEQFF. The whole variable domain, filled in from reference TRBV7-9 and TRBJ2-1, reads DTGVSQNPRHKITKRGQNVTFRCDPISEHNRLYWYRQTLGQGPEFLTYFQNEAQLEKSRLLSDRFSAERPKGSFSTLEIQRTEQGDSAMYLCASSLGLSNEQFFGPGTRLTVL.

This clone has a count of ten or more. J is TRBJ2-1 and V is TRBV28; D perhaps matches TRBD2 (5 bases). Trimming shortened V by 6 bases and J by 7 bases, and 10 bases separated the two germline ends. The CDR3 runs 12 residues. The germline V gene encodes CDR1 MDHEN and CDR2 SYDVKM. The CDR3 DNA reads TGTGCCAGCAGAATAGGGAGAAATGAGCAGTTCTTC. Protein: CASRIGRNEQFF.

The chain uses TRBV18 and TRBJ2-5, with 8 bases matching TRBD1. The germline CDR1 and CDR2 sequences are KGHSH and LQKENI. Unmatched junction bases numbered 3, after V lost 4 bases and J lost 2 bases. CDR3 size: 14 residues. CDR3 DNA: TGTGCCAGCTCACGGGGACAGGAACAAGAGACCCAGTACTTC. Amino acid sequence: CASSRGQEQETQYF.

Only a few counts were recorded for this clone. As DNA, the CDR3 is TGTGCCAGCAGCCAAGCGGGCACAGATACGCAGTATTTT. It yields the protein CASSQAGTDTQYF. The chain couples TRBV14 to TRBJ2-3; D is unresolved. V was clipped by 1 base and J by 1 base, with 3 bases between them. The CDR3 is made up of 13 amino acids. Germline CDR1 SGHDN, CDR2 FVKESK.

Here the CDR3 reads CASSHPPGGVTEAFF. The CDR3 nucleotides are TGTGCCAGCAGCCACCCCCCAGGCGGGGTCACTGAAGCTTTCTTT. This chain joins TRBV6-5 and TRBJ1-1; D gene unclear. The V gene's germline CDR1 is MNHEY and CDR2 SVGAGI. The CDR3 length is 15 residues. Trimming cost V 6 bases and J 4 bases, with 18 bases left between them.

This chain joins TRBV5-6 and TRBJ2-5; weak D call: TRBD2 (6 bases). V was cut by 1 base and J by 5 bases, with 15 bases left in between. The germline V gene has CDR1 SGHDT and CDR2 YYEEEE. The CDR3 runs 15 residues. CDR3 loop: CASSLIMAGGETQYF. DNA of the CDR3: TGTGCCAGCAGCTTGATCATGGCAGGAGGGGAGACCCAGTACTTC.

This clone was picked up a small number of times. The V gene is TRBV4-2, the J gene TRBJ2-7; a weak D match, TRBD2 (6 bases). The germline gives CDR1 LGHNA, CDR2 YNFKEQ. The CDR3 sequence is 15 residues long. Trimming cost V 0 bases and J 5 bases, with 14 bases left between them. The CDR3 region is CASSQEDAGGDEQYF. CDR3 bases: TGTGCCAGCAGCCAAGAGGACGCCGGCGGGGACGAGCAGTACTTC.

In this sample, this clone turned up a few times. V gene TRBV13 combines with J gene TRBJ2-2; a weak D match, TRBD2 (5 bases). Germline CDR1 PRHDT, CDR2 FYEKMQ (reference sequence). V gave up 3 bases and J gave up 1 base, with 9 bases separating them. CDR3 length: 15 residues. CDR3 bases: TGTGCCAGCAGCTTGGAGGTTGAGAACACCGGGGAGCTGTTTTTT. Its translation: CASSLEVENTGELFF.

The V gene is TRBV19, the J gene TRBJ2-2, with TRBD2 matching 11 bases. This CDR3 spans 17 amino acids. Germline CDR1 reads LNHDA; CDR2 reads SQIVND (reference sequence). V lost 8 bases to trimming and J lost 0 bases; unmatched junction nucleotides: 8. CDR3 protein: CASYPGSGRANTGELFF. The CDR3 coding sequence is TGTGCCAGTTACCCCGGTAGCGGGAGGGCGAACACCGGGGAGCTGTTTTTT.

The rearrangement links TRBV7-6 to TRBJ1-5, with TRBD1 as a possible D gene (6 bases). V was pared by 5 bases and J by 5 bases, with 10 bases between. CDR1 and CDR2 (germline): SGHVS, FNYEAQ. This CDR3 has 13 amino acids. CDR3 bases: TGTGCCAGCAGCCCCGGGACATATCAGCCCCAGCATTTT. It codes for CASSPGTYQPQHF.

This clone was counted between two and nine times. The CDR3 loop is CASSPSTEGSYEQYF. CDR3 sequence (DNA): TGTGCCAGCAGCCCTTCGACGGAGGGTTCCTACGAGCAGTACTTC. This rearrangement joins TRBV13 to TRBJ2-7; tentatively, D is TRBD2 (6 bases). The CDR3 extends over 15 amino acids. V lost 5 bases and J 1 base, leaving 15 bases between the germline ends. In germline, CDR1 is PRHDT, CDR2 FYEKMQ (reference sequence).